Listed here are 22 T cell receptor beta chains from one sample, sequenced in a study of T cell responses to AZD1222 COVID-19 vaccine. The assay was immunoSEQ multiplex PCR, and TCRdb's table has in-frame clones only and misses some. The sample consists of roughly 170,000 clones, 88% of them appearing once. The material was peripheral blood, obtained on day 0 of AZD1222 vaccination. These receptors came from an adult in good health.

This chain uses TRBV6-5 with TRBJ2-3; D possibly corresponds to TRBD2 (6 bases). The CDR3 consists of 13 residues. V was trimmed by 10 bases and J by 0 bases, leaving 11 bases between them. Per germline, CDR1 MNHEY and CDR2 SVGAGI. The chain's CDR3 is CAIRRGSTDTQYF. The CDR3 coding sequence is TGTGCCATCCGTCGGGGGAGCACAGATACGCAGTATTTT.

This chain joins TRBV20-1 and TRBJ1-1; D is possibly TRBD1 (5 bases). The CDR3 covers 13 residues. Germline V lookup: CDR1 DFQATT, CDR2 SNEGSKA (reference sequence). V gave up 3 bases and J gave up 12 bases, with 20 bases separating them. The CDR3 DNA reads TGCAGTGCTAGTGGGGGAGAGGTGGCGAAATCTTTCTTT. The encoded protein is CSASGGEVAKSFF.

V is TRBV6-5 and J is TRBJ2-7, with TRBD1 matching over 7 bases. The germline V gene encodes CDR1 MNHEY and CDR2 SVGAGI. V trimming: 2 bases; J trimming: 3 bases; junction bases outside the gene matches: 1. The CDR3 is 13 residues long. The CDR3 loop reads CASSYRQGYEQYF. The CDR3 coding sequence is TGTGCCAGCAGTTACCGACAGGGCTACGAGCAGTACTTC.

The V gene is TRBV5-1, the J gene TRBJ1-5; TRBD1 agrees at 11 bases. The ends lost 3 bases at V and 7 bases at J; junction bases unmatched: 3. The germline CDR1 and CDR2 sequences are SGHRS and YFSETQ. The CDR3 contains 14 residues. The CDR3 spells CASSSGQGVQPQHF. Written as DNA, the CDR3 is TGCGCCAGCAGCTCGGGACAGGGGGTGCAGCCCCAGCATTTT. Complete variable domain (other parts from reference TRBV5-1 and TRBJ1-5): KAGVTQTPRYLIKTRGQQVTLSCSPISGHRSVSWYQQTPGQGLQFLFEYFSETQRNKGNFPGRFSGRQFSNSRSEMNVSTLELGDSALYLCASSSGQGVQPQHFGDGTRLSIL.

The chain links TRBV12-3 or TRBV12-4 to TRBJ1-2; D is undetermined. V shed 1 base and J shed 4 bases, with 7 bases lying between them. The CDR3 loop spans 13 amino acids. The CDR3 loop is CASSLGFSYGYTF. The CDR3 nucleotides are TGTGCCAGCAGTTTAGGGTTTTCCTATGGCTACACCTTC.

J is TRBJ1-2 and V is TRBV29-1; 11 bases match TRBD1. V was clipped by 3 bases and J by 0 bases; unmatched bases: 6. CDR1 and CDR2 (germline): SQVTM, ANQGSEA. CDR3 length equals 16 residues. CDR3 in amino acids: CSVDRTGGGSNYGYTF. In DNA form, the CDR3 reads TGCAGCGTTGACCGGACAGGGGGCGGGTCTAACTATGGCTACACCTTC.

This clone has a single count. This chain links TRBV13 with TRBJ2-1; possibly TRBD1 for D (5 bases). The CDR3 is 13 residues long. CDR1 and CDR2 (germline): PRHDT, FYEKMQ (reference sequence). The germline V and J ends were trimmed by 5 bases and 9 bases, with 14 bases remaining between them. CDR3 in amino acids: CASSPPWGPEQFF. CDR3 in DNA: TGTGCCAGCAGCCCCCCCTGGGGCCCTGAGCAGTTCTTC.

The chain carries TRBV30 and TRBJ2-7; 7 positions match TRBD2. Germline CDR1 is GTSNPN and CDR2 is SVGIG (reference sequence). V lost 1 base to trimming and J lost 0 bases; unmatched junction nucleotides: 6. This CDR3 contains 15 residues. The CDR3 coding sequence is TGTGCCTGGAGTGAGTTAGCGGGTATCTCCTACGAGCAGTACTTC. Amino acid sequence: CAWSELAGISYEQYF.

V gene TRBV5-1 combines with J gene TRBJ2-1, with 10 bases matching TRBD2. CDR1 SGHRS and CDR2 YFSETQ come from the germline V gene. V gave up 4 bases and J gave up 8 bases; unmatched junction bases: 18. The CDR3 length is 18 residues. CDR3 in DNA: TGCGCCAGCAGCCCTACCCCAGCGGGAGGGCCGTTTTCTCATGAGCAGTTCTTC. Translating it yields CASSPTPAGGPFSHEQFF.

The gene calls are TRBV28 and TRBJ1-6; 9 positions agree with TRBD1. CDR3 length: 16 amino acids. V gave up 6 bases and J gave up 4 bases; unmatched junction bases: 7. The germline gives CDR1 MDHEN, CDR2 SYDVKM. The CDR3 reads CASSYSGTGYNSPLHF. DNA of the CDR3: TGTGCCAGCAGCTACTCCGGGACAGGGTATAATTCACCCCTCCACTTT.

The chain employs TRBV9 and TRBJ1-6, with D possibly TRBD1 on 5 matching bases. The CDR3 sequence is 14 residues long. CDR1 and CDR2 from the germline V gene are SGDLS and YYNGEE. Deletions cut 1 base from V and 6 bases from J, with 8 bases between. The CDR3 coding sequence is TGTGCCAGCAGCGTACCGGGGACTAATTCACCCCTCCACTTT. This codes for CASSVPGTNSPLHF.

V usage is TRBV4-2 and J usage is TRBJ2-5; 8 bases match TRBD2. Trimming cost V 4 bases and J 5 bases; bases outside gene matches: 15. The CDR3 is made up of 17 amino acids. CDR1 is LGHNA, CDR2 YNFKEQ, per germline. CDR3 coding DNA: TGTGCCAGCAGCCCTTACGAACGACTAGCGAGGGGGGAGACCCAGTACTTC. This sequence encodes CASSPYERLARGETQYF.

V is TRBV7-9 and J is TRBJ2-2; TRBD2 matches 7 bases. The V gene's germline CDR1 is SEHNR and CDR2 FQNEAQ (reference sequence). V lost 5 bases to trimming and J lost 2 bases; unmatched junction nucleotides: 11. CDR3 length: 17 residues. This chain's CDR3 is CASSRPGGTTNTGELFF. In DNA, the CDR3 is TGTGCCAGCAGCCGTCCCGGCGGGACTACAAACACCGGGGAGCTGTTTTTT.

V is TRBV10-1 and J is TRBJ2-7, with D uncertain. The CDR3 is made up of 13 amino acids. The ends were cut back, 1 base at V and 0 bases at J, with 4 bases in the middle. Germline V gives CDR1 WNHNN, CDR2 SYGVQD (reference sequence). The CDR3 coding sequence is TGCGCCAGCAGTGAGTACACCTCCTACGAGCAGTACTTC. Encoded protein: CASSEYTSYEQYF.

A remark on this clone: Distinct nucleotide sequences in the sample also encode this CDR3. The rearrangement uses TRBV7-8 and TRBJ1-2, with 7 bases aligning to TRBD1. The J segment lost 4 bases and the V segment lost 4 bases, leaving 3 bases of the junction unmatched. Germline CDR1 SGHVS, CDR2 FQNEAQ. The CDR3 consists of 13 residues. The CDR3 sequence is CASSSGQLYGYTF. CDR3 DNA: TGTGCCAGCAGCTCGGGACAGCTCTATGGCTACACCTTC.

The gene calls are TRBV6-5 and TRBJ1-4; the D is unclear. From germline, CDR1 is MNHEY and CDR2 SVGAGI. V was shortened by 6 bases and J by 8 bases, with 7 bases between the two germline ends. This CDR3 is built from 11 residues. Here the CDR3 reads CASRRGEKLFF. CDR3 coding DNA: TGTGCCAGCAGGCGAGGGGAAAAACTGTTTTTT.

This clone was recorded only once. The chain couples TRBV11-2 to TRBJ2-7; D ambiguous. CDR1 SGHAT and CDR2 FQNNGV come from the germline V gene. The germline V and J ends were trimmed by 1 base and 5 bases, with 6 bases remaining between them. The CDR3 has 12 amino acids. The CDR3 loop reads CASSLGQNEQYF. CDR3 DNA: TGTGCCAGCAGCTTAGGGCAAAACGAGCAGTACTTC.

The J gene is TRBJ1-2, the V gene TRBV5-6; 12 bases line up with TRBD1. CDR1 and CDR2 (germline): SGHDT, YYEEEE. The CDR3 spans 16 residues. After removal of 1 base from V and 4 bases from J, the junction contained 5 bases not matched to a gene. DNA of the CDR3: TGTGCCAGCAGCTTGTGGTGGGGACAGGGGGCCTATGGCTACACCTTC. It encodes CASSLWWGQGAYGYTF.

The V gene is TRBV19, the J gene TRBJ1-1, with 8 bases aligning to TRBD1. Trimming removed 4 bases from V and 8 bases from J; junction bases left unmatched: 6. Germline lookup yields CDR1 LNHDA and CDR2 SQIVND (reference sequence). The CDR3 has 13 amino acids. The CDR3 here is CASSRDRGPEAFF. CDR3 nucleotide sequence: TGTGCCAGTAGTAGAGACAGGGGTCCGGAAGCTTTCTTT. The variable domain in full, completed from reference TRBV19 and TRBJ1-1, reads DGGITQSPKYLFRKEGQNVTLSCEQNLNHDAMYWYRQDPGQGLRLIYYSQIVNDFQKGDIAEGYSVSREKKESFPLTVTSAQKNPTAFYLCASSRDRGPEAFFGQGTRLTVV.

This sequence joins TRBV19 and TRBJ2-5; perhaps TRBD1 as D (5 bases). V was trimmed by 1 base and J by 2 bases, leaving 5 bases between them. The length of the CDR3 is 13 residues. Looked up from germline, CDR1 is LNHDA and CDR2 is SQIVND (reference sequence). CDR3 coding DNA: TGTGCCAGTAGTATAGGACAGCAAGAGACCCAGTACTTC. The encoded protein is CASSIGQQETQYF.

The genes are TRBV7-9 and TRBJ2-7, with D unresolved. The V gene's germline CDR1 is SEHNR and CDR2 FQNEAQ (reference sequence). V shed 5 bases and J shed 6 bases, with 8 bases lying between them. CDR3 length: 11 amino acids. CDR3 nucleotides: TGTGCCAGCAGCCGGACGGCCGAGCAGTACTTC. This gives the protein CASSRTAEQYF.

This chain uses TRBV3-1 (or the pseudogene TRBV3-2) with TRBJ2-5; no reliable D call. V gave up 2 bases and J gave up 5 bases, with 6 bases separating them. The CDR3 runs to 12 residues. From germline, CDR1 is LGHDT and CDR2 YNNKEL (reference sequence). This chain's CDR3 is CASSQLAETQYF. As DNA, the CDR3 is TGTGCCAGCAGCCAACTCGCCGAGACCCAGTACTTC.